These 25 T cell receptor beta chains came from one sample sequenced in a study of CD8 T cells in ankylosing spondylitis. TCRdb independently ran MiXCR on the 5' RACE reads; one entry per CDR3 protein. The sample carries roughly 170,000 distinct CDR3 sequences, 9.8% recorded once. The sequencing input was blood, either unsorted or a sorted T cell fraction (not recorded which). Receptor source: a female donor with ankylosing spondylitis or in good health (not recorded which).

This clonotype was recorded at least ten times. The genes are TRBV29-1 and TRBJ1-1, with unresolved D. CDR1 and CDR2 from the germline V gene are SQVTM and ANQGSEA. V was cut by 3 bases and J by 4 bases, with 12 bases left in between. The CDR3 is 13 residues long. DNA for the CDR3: TGCAGCGTTGATCGGCCCGACGGCACTGAAGCTTTCTTT. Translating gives CSVDRPDGTEAFF.

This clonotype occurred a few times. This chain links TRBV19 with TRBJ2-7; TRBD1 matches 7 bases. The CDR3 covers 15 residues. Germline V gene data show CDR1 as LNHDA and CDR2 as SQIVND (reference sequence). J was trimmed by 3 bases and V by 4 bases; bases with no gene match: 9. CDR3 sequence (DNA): TGTGCCAGTAGTACTCTTCCAGGGGGAGTCTACGAGCAGTACTTC. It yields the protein CASSTLPGGVYEQYF.

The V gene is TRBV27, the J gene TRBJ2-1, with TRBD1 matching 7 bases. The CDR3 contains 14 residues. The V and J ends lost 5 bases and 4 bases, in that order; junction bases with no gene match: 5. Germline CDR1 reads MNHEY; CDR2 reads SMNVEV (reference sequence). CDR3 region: CASSAGTVYNEQFF. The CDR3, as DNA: TGTGCCAGCAGTGCCGGGACAGTATACAATGAGCAGTTCTTC.

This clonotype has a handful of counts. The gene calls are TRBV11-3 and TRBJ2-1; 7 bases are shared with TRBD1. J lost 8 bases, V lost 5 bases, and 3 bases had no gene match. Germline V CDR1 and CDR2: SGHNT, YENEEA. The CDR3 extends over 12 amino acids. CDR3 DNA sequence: TGTGCCAGCAGCCCCAGGGGGTATGAGCAGTTCTTC. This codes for CASSPRGYEQFF.

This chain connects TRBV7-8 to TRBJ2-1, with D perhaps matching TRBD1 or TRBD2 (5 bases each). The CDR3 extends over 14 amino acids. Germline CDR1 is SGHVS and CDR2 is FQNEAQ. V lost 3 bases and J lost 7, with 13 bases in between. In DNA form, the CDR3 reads TGTGCCAGCAGCTTCTATGAGGGGACGAATGAGCAGTTCTTC. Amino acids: CASSFYEGTNEQFF.

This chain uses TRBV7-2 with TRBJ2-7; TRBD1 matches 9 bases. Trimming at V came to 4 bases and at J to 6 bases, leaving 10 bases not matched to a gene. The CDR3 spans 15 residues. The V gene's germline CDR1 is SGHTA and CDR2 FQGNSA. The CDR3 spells CASSSGQGWGGEQYF. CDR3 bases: TGTGCCAGCAGCTCGGGACAGGGATGGGGGGGCGAGCAGTACTTC.

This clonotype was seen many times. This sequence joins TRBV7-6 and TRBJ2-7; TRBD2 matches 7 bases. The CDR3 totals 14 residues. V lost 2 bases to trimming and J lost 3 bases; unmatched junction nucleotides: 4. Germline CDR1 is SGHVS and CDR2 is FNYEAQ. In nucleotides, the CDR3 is TGTGCCAGCAGCTTACGCGGGAGTATCTACGAGCAGTACTTC. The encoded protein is CASSLRGSIYEQYF.

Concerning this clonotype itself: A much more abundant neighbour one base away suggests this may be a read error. CDR3 in DNA: TGTGCCAGCAGTTATCCGAACAGACTAGGGGAGTTCTTC. This sequence encodes CASSYPNRLGEFF. The chain uses TRBV7-2 and TRBJ2-1, with D perhaps TRBD2 (6 bases). The V gene lost 6 bases and the J gene lost 14 bases, with 20 bases spanning the gap. CDR3 length: 13 amino acids. The V gene's germline CDR1 is SGHTA and CDR2 FQGNSA.

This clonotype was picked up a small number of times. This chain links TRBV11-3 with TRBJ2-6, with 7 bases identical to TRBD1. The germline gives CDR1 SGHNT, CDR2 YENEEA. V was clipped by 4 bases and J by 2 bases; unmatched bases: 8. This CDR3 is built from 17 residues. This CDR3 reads CASSSRAGGTGANVLTF. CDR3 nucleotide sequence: TGTGCCAGCAGCTCTCGTGCAGGGGGAACTGGGGCCAACGTCCTGACTTTC.

CDR3 in DNA: TGCAGTGCTTACTCCACCAGGGGAGAGACTGAAGCTTTCTTT. This sequence encodes CSAYSTRGETEAFF. The chain combines TRBV20-1 with TRBJ1-1, with D perhaps matching TRBD1 (6 bases). Per the germline V gene, CDR1 is DFQATT and CDR2 is SNEGSKA (reference sequence). Deletions cut 5 bases from V and 5 bases from J, with 18 bases between. The CDR3 runs 14 residues.

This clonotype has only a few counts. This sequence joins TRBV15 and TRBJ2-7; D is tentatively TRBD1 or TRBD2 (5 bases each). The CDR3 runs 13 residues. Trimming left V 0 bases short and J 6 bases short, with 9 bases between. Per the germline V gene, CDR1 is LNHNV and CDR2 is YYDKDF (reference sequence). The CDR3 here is CATSRDPGSEQYF. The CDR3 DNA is TGTGCCACCAGCAGAGATCCAGGGAGCGAGCAGTACTTC. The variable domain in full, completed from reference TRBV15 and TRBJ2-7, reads DAMVIQNPRYQVTQFGKPVTLSCSQTLNHNVMYWYQQKSSQAPKLLFHYYDKDFNNEADTPDNFQSRRPNTSFCFLDIRSPGLGDTAMYLCATSRDPGSEQYFGPGTRLTVT.

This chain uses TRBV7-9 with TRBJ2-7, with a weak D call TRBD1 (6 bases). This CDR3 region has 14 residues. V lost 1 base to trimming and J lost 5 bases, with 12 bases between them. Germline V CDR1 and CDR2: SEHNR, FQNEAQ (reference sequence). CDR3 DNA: TGTGCCAGCAGCTTAGGGTCCAGGGGACACGAGCAGTACTTC. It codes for CASSLGSRGHEQYF.

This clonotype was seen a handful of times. As DNA, the CDR3 is TGCGCCAGCACCCCAAGTGTGGCGTTCGATGAGCAGTTCTTC. Translated: CASTPSVAFDEQFF. This chain connects TRBV4-3 to TRBJ2-1, with no clear D. Trimming took 7 bases from V and 8 from J, leaving 18 bases between them. CDR3 size: 14 residues. The germline gives CDR1 LGHNA, CDR2 YSLEER.

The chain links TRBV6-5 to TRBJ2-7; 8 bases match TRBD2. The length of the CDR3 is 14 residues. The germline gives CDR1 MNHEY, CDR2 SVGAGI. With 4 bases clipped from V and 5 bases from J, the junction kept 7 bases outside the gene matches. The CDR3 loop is CASSSGLESHEQYF. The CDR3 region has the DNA TGTGCCAGCAGTTCGGGACTAGAATCCCACGAGCAGTACTTC.

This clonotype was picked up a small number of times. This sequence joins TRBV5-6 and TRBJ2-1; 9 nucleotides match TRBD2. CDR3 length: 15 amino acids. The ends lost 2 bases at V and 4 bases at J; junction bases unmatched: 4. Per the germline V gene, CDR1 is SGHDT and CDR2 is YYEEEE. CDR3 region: CASSFMTSGYNEQFF. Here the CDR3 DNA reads TGTGCCAGCAGCTTCATGACTAGCGGTTACAATGAGCAGTTCTTC. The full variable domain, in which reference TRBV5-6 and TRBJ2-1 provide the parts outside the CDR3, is DAGVTQSPTHLIKTRGQQVTLRCSPKSGHDTVSWYQQALGQGPQFIFQYYEEEERQRGNFPDRFSGHQFPNYSSELNVNALLLGDSALYLCASSFMTSGYNEQFFGPGTRLTVL.

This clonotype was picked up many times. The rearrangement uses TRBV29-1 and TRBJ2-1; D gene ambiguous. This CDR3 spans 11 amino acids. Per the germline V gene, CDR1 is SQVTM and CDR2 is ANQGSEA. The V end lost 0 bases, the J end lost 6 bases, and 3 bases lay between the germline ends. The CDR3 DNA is TGCAGCGTTGAAGATCCCAATGAGCAGTTCTTC. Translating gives CSVEDPNEQFF.

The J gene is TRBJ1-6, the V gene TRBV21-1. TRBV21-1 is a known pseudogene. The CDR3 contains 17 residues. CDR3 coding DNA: TGTGCCAGCAGCGAAAACCTCCTGAGCTCCTATAATTCACCCCTCCACTTT. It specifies CASSENLLSSYNSPLHF.

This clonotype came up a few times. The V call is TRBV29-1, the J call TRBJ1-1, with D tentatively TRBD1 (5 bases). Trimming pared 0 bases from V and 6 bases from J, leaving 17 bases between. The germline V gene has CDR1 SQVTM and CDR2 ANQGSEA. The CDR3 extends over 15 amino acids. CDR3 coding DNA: TGCAGCGTTGAAGATTTAGGGACTTTGGGACCTGAAGCTTTCTTT. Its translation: CSVEDLGTLGPEAFF.

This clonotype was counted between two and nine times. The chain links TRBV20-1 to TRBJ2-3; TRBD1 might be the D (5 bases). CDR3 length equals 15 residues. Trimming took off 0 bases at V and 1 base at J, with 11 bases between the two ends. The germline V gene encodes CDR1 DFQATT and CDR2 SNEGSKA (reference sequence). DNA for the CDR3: TGCAGTGCTAGAGATTCAGGGTATGGCACAGATACGCAGTATTTT. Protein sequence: CSARDSGYGTDTQYF.

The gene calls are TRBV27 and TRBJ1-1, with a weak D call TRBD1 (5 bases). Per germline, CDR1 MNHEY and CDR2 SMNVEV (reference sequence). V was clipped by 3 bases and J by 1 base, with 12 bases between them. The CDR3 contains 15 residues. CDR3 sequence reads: CASSLSGSRNTEAFF. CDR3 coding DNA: TGTGCCAGCAGTTTGTCAGGGTCAAGGAACACTGAAGCTTTCTTT.

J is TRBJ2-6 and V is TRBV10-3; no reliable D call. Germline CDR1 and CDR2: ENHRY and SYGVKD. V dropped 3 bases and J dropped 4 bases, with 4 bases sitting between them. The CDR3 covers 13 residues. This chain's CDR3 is CAISETGANVLTF. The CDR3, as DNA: TGTGCCATCAGTGAAACAGGGGCCAACGTCCTGACTTTC.

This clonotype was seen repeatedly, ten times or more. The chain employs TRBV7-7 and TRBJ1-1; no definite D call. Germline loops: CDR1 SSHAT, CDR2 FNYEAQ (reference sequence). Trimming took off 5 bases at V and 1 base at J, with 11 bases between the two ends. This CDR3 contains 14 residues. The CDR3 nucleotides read TGTGCCAGCAGCCCCGGACCAGGGAACACTGAAGCTTTCTTT. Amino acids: CASSPGPGNTEAFF.

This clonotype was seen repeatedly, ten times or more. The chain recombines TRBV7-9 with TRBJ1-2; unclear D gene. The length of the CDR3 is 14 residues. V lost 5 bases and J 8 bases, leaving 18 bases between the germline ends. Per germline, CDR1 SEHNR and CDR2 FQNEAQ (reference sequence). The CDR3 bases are TGTGCCAGCAGCAACCCCCTCCGGGCGCGGGGCTACACCTTC. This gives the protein CASSNPLRARGYTF.

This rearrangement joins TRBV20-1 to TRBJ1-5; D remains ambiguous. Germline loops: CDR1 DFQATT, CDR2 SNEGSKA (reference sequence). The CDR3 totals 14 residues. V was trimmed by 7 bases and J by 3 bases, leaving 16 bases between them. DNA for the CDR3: TGCAGTGGCTGGGCGGGCGATTCCAATCAGCCCCAGCATTTT. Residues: CSGWAGDSNQPQHF.

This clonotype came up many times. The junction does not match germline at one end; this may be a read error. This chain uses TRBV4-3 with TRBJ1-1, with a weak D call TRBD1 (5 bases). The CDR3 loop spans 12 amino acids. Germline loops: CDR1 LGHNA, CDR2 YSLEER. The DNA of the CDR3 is TGCGCCAGCAGCCAAGTCGACAGTGAACCTTTCTTT. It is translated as CASSQVDSEPFF.